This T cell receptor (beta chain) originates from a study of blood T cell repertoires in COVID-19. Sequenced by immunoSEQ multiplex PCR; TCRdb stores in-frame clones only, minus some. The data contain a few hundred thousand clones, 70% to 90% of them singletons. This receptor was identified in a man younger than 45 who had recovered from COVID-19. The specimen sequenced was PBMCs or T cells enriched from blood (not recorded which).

CDR3 nucleotides: TGTGCCAGCTCCGTCCGGGGGAGGAAGACCCAGTACTTC. Its protein product is CASSVRGRKTQYF. The V call is TRBV12-3 or TRBV12-4, the J call TRBJ2-5, with a weak D call TRBD2 (6 bases). The CDR3 loop spans 13 amino acids. The V end lost 8 bases, the J end lost 6 bases, and 16 bases lay between the germline ends.